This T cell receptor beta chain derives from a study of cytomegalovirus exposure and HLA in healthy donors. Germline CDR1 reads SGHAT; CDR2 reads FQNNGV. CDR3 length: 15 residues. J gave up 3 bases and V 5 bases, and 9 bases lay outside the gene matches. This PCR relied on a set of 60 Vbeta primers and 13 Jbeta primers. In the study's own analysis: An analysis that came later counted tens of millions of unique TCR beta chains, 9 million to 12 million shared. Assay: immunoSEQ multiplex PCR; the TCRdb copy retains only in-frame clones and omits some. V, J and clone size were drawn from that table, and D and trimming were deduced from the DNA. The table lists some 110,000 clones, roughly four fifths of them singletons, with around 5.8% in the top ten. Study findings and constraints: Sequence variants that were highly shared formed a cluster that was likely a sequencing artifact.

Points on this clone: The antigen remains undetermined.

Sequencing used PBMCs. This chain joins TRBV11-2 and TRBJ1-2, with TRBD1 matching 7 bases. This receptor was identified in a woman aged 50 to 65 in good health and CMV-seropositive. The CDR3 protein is CASSPGDSSYYGYTF. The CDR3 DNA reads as TGTGCCAGCAGCCCGGGGGACAGTTCCTACTATGGCTACACCTTC.